Below, 14 T cell receptor beta chains from the same sample are listed, as sequenced in a study of blood T cell repertoires in COVID-19. TCRdb's copy holds only in-frame clones and misses some; the assay was immunoSEQ multiplex PCR. Counted here are roughly 180,000 clones, approximately 80% occurring once; the ten biggest clones make up around 7.9%. Sequencing was done on a sample of peripheral blood. The source of these receptors is a woman between 50 and 59 years old with active or convalescent COVID-19.

The chain recombines TRBV4-3 with TRBJ1-4; TRBD1 matches at 10 bases. There are 16 residues in the CDR3. The germline V gene encodes CDR1 LGHNA and CDR2 YSLEER. J lost 6 bases, V lost 6 bases, and 10 bases had no gene match. The CDR3 loop reads CASSRGYGQGDEKLFF. The DNA for the CDR3 is TGCGCCAGCAGTCGGGGGTATGGACAGGGGGATGAAAAACTGTTTTTT.

This chain joins TRBV7-2 and TRBJ1-6; D gene ambiguous. The V and J ends lost 1 base and 4 bases respectively, with 5 bases between them. Looked up from germline, CDR1 is SGHTA and CDR2 is FQGNSA. This CDR3 has 14 residues. For the CDR3, the DNA is TGTGCCAGCAGCTTAGGAGGGTATAATTCACCCCTCCACTTT. Its protein product is CASSLGGYNSPLHF.

This chain connects TRBV18 to TRBJ2-7; 11 positions agree with TRBD1. This CDR3 is built from 17 residues. CDR1 KGHSH and CDR2 LQKENI come from the germline V gene. The V and J ends lost 5 bases and 7 bases, in that order; junction bases with no gene match: 16. CDR3 region: CASSSKLLGQGAGEQYF. Written as DNA, the CDR3 is TGTGCCAGCTCATCTAAACTACTAGGACAGGGGGCGGGTGAGCAGTACTTC.

The chain couples TRBV5-3 to TRBJ2-7; TRBD2 aligns across 14 bases. TRBV5-3 counts as an open reading frame of uncertain function. The CDR3 has 17 amino acids. With V trimmed by 4 bases and J by 7 bases, 13 bases remained unmatched. CDR3 coding DNA: TGTGCCAGAAGCCACCCTCCACGACTAGCGGGAGGGTCGGAGCAGTACTTC. Residues: CARSHPPRLAGGSEQYF.

The chain has TRBV27 and TRBJ2-5; D not resolved. Trimming shortened V by 5 bases and J by 4 bases, and 17 bases separated the two germline ends. The CDR3 sequence is 15 residues long. Germline CDR1 is MNHEY and CDR2 is SMNVEV (reference sequence). CDR3 sequence reads: CASSETGSPPETQYF. DNA of the CDR3: TGTGCCAGCAGTGAGACCGGGTCCCCTCCAGAGACCCAGTACTTC.

This sequence joins TRBV19 and TRBJ2-7; tentatively, D is TRBD2 (5 bases). CDR1 LNHDA and CDR2 SQIVND come from the germline V gene (reference sequence). This CDR3 spans 13 amino acids. Trimming removed 6 bases at V and 3 bases at J, with 12 bases between. CDR3 loop: CASSPGSHYEQYF. In DNA form, the CDR3 reads TGTGCCAGTAGCCCGGGATCCCACTACGAGCAGTACTTC.

This clone was seen just once. The rearrangement uses TRBV29-1 and TRBJ2-7, with 9 bases lining up with TRBD1. Trimming at V came to 4 bases and at J to 3 bases, leaving 1 base not matched to a gene. CDR1 is SQVTM, CDR2 ANQGSEA, per germline. The CDR3 totals 12 residues. CDR3 region: CSVGTGVYEQYF. The CDR3, as DNA: TGCAGCGTTGGGACAGGGGTCTACGAGCAGTACTTC.

This clone was found a few times. The chain joins TRBV21-1 to TRBJ1-1; TRBD1 was called by the table and not checked on the DNA. TRBV21-1 is a pseudogene. The CDR3 consists of 17 residues. This chain's CDR3 is CASSKALSRPRWTEAFF. CDR3 in DNA: TGTGCCAGCAGCAAAGCGCTTTCCAGGCCCAGATGGACTGAAGCTTTCTTT.

V gene TRBV28 combines with J gene TRBJ1-6, with D tentatively TRBD1 (5 bases). Germline V gives CDR1 MDHEN, CDR2 SYDVKM. CDR3 length: 17 residues. Deletions cut 5 bases from V and 7 bases from J, with 21 bases between. The CDR3, as DNA: TGTGCCAGCAGTCCGCGTTTTTGGGGCATTGTGAATTCACCCCTCCACTTT. It codes for CASSPRFWGIVNSPLHF.

J is TRBJ1-1 and V is TRBV19; a weak D match, TRBD1 (5 bases). This CDR3 has 15 amino acids. CDR1 and CDR2 from the germline V gene are LNHDA and SQIVND (reference sequence). Trimming left V 5 bases short and J 0 bases short, with 13 bases between. CDR3 region: CASSPARQLNTEAFF. In DNA, the CDR3 is TGTGCCAGTAGTCCGGCTCGACAGCTGAACACTGAAGCTTTCTTT.

The chain has TRBV19 and TRBJ1-6, with D possibly being TRBD1 (6 bases). CDR1 is LNHDA and CDR2 is SQIVND in the germline V gene (reference sequence). The length of the CDR3 is 15 residues. V was shortened by 5 bases and J by 4 bases, with 12 bases between the two germline ends. The CDR3 sequence: CASSPTGTYNSPLHF. CDR3 nucleotides: TGTGCCAGTAGTCCAACAGGGACATATAATTCACCCCTCCACTTT.

The V call is TRBV6-6, the J call TRBJ2-7; possible D gene TRBD1, 6 bases. Germline CDR1 MNHNY, CDR2 SVGAGI (reference sequence). This CDR3 has 14 residues. V gave up 6 bases and J gave up 1 base, with 13 bases separating them. The CDR3 nucleotides read TGTGCCAGCAGGATCCGGGACAAGTCCTACGAGCAGTACTTC. Protein sequence: CASRIRDKSYEQYF.

In DNA, the CDR3 is TGTGCCAGCAGTTATAAGAGTTCGGGGGAGCTGTTTTTT. This sequence encodes CASSYKSSGELFF. The V call is TRBV6-5, the J call TRBJ2-2; D ambiguous. The CDR3 consists of 13 residues. The V gene's germline CDR1 is MNHEY and CDR2 SVGAGI. V dropped 3 bases and J dropped 8 bases, with 10 bases sitting between them.

The rearrangement joins TRBV23-1 to TRBJ2-7; TRBD2 aligns across 10 bases. TRBV23-1 is an ORF, with its function uncertain. Unmatched junction bases numbered 7, after V lost 6 bases and J lost 2 bases. The CDR3 sequence is 15 residues long. CDR3: CASRDLSGRTYEQYF. Written as DNA, the CDR3 is TGCGCCAGCAGGGACCTTAGCGGGAGGACCTACGAGCAGTACTTC.